The entry that follows covers one T cell receptor (beta chain) sequence. Its matching antigen is unknown. Researchers prepared the TCRbeta library using unique molecular identifiers, the study reports. TCRdb analysed the PCR reads with MiXCR anew, one entry per CDR3 protein. Altogether approximately 82,000 distinct CDR3 sequences are present, about 16% being singletons, with the ten largest covering around 19%. CDR1 is LNHNV and CDR2 is YYDKDF in the germline V gene (reference sequence). CDR3 length: 15 amino acids. The ends were cut back, 0 bases at V and 6 bases at J, with 13 bases in the middle. The entry originates in a study of T-cell reconstitution after alpha-beta-depleted transplantation in children. Whole-study results and caveats: Several hundred expanded graft clones reportedly were the source of alpha-beta T cells about two months after transplant. One year post-transplant, T-cell counts and diversity were largely derived from T cells produced anew. TCRbeta diversity was high at day 60 in some patients (a result of surviving recipient T cells and thymic progenitors).

The receptor comes from a male patient between 2 and 15 years old who had a stem cell transplant for acute lymphoblastic leukemia, so the T cells may come from the graft donor. This chain connects TRBV15 to TRBJ2-3; D ambiguous. Sequencing was performed on PBMCs, mostly from graft donor cells, taken 180 days after TCRalphabeta/CD19-depleted stem cell transplant. The CDR3 nucleotides read TGTGCCACCAGCAGAGATCTCCTAGTCGAGGATACGCAGTATTTT. As protein: CATSRDLLVEDTQYF.